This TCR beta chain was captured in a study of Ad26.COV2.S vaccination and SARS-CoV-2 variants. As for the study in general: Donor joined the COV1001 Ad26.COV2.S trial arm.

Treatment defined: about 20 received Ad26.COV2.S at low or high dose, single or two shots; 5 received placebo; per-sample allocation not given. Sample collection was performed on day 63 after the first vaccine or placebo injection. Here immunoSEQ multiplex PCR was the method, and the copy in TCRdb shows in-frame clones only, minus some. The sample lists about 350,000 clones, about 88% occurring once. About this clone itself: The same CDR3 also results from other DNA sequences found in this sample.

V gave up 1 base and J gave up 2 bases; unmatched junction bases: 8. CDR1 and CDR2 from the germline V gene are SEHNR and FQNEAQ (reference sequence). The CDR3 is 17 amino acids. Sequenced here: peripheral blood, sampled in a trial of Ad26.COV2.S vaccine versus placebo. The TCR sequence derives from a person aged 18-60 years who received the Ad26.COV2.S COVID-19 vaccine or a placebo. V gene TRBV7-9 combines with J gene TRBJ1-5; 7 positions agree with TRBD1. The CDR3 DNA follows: TGTGCCAGCAGCTTAGGGGGTAGGGGGCGCGGCAATCAGCCCCAGCATTTT. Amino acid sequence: CASSLGGRGRGNQPQHF.